The source of this TCR beta chain is a study of OX40 agonist ivuxolimab in advanced cancers. CDR3 length: 14 amino acids. Germline lookup yields CDR1 KGHSH and CDR2 LQKENI. Assay used: immunoSEQ multiplex PCR; TCRdb lists only in-frame clones, some missing. In the table there are about 90,000 clones, approximately 91% of which are singletons. The sample holds one count of this clone. At one end, the junction sequence differs from germline, possibly due to a read error. The V call is TRBV18, the J call TRBJ2-6, with TRBD1 as a possible D gene (6 bases). The sequence came from an adult with an advanced solid tumor such as melanoma, head and neck, liver or kidney cancer. The sample was CD4+ or CD8+ T cells sorted from blood, taken in a trial of the OX40 agonist ivuxolimab. Here the CDR3 reads CASSQGSGANVLTF. CDR3 bases: TGTGCCAGTTCACAGGGTTCTGGGGCCAACGTCCTGACTTTC.